The next 3 T cell receptor beta chains were all read from a single sample in a study of human thymus T cells. Assay used: immunoSEQ multiplex PCR; TCRdb lists only in-frame clones, some missing. The sample holds around 44,000 clones, approximately 93% seen once. Specimen: blood. These receptors all stem from a boy younger than two with a congenital heart defect but otherwise immunologically healthy.

The J gene is TRBJ2-7, the V gene TRBV28; TRBD1 matches 8 bases. The CDR3 length is 16 residues. V shed 6 bases and J 4 bases; nucleotides not matched to a gene: 14. The V gene's germline CDR1 is MDHEN and CDR2 SYDVKM. In DNA, the CDR3 is TGTGCCAGCAGCCCCTCCGGCAGGGGGCGGGGATACGAGCAGTACTTC. Its translation: CASSPSGRGRGYEQYF.

This chain uses TRBV30 with TRBJ1-1; 7 bases line up with TRBD1. Germline trimming cut 0 bases from V and 1 base from J; bases unmatched to any gene: 8. Germline CDR1 reads GTSNPN; CDR2 reads SVGIG (reference sequence). This CDR3 has 16 residues. CDR3 nucleotides: TGTGCCTGGAGTGTTGACAGGGTTGGGGGGAACACTGAAGCTTTCTTT. Protein product: CAWSVDRVGGNTEAFF.

This chain uses TRBV14 with TRBJ2-5; maybe TRBD2 (7 bases). The CDR3 runs to 15 residues. Trimming took 1 base from V and 5 from J, leaving 14 bases between them. CDR1 SGHDN and CDR2 FVKESK come from the germline V gene. The CDR3 DNA reads TGTGCCAGCAGCCAAGGTGGGGGGGCCGGGGAGACCCAGTACTTC. It encodes CASSQGGGAGETQYF.